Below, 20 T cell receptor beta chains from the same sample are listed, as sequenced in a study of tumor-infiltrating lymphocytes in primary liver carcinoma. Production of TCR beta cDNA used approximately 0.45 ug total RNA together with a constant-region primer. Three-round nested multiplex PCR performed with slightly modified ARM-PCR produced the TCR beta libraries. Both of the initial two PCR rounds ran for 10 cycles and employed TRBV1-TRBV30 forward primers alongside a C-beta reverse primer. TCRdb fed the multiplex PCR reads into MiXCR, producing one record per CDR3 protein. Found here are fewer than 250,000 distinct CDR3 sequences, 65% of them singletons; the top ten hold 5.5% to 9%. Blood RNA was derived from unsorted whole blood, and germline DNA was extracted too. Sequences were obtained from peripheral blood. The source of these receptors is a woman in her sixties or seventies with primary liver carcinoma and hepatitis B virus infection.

Here the CDR3 reads CASGLRPHERAGQIHYETQYF. As DNA, the CDR3 is TGTGCTAGTGGTTTGCGGCCCCATGAGCGGGCCGGGCAGATCCATTATGAGACCCAGTACTTC. V gene TRBV12-5 combines with J gene TRBJ2-5, with D perhaps TRBD2 (6 bases). Germline loops: CDR1 LGHNT, CDR2 FRNRAP. The CDR3 consists of 21 residues. Trimming took 2 bases from V and 5 from J, leaving 33 bases between them.

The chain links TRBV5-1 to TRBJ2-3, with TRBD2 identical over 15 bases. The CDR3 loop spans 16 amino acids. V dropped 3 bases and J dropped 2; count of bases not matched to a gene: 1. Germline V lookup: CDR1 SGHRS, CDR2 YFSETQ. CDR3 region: CASSWTSGRATDTQYF. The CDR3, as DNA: TGCGCCAGCAGCTGGACTAGCGGGAGGGCCACAGATACGCAGTATTTT.

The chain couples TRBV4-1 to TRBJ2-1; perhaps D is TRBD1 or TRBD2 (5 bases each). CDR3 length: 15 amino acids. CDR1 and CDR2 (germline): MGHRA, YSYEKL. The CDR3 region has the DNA TGCACCAACAGCCACCGGGGCGGGCTTAACAATGAGCAGTTCTTC. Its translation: CTNSHRGGLNNEQFF.

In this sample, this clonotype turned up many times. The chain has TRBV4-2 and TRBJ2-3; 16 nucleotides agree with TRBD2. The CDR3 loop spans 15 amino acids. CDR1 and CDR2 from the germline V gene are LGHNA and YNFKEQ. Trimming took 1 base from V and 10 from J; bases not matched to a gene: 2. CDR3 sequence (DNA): TGTGCCAGCAGCCAAGGGGGACTAGCGGGAGGGGCGCAGTATTTT. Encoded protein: CASSQGGLAGGAQYF.

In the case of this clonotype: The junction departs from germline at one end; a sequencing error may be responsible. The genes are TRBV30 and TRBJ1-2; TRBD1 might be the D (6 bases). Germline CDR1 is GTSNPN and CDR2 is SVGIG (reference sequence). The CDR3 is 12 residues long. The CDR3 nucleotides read TGTGCCTGGAGTCAGGGGAACTGTGGCTACACCTTC. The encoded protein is CAWSQGNCGYTF.

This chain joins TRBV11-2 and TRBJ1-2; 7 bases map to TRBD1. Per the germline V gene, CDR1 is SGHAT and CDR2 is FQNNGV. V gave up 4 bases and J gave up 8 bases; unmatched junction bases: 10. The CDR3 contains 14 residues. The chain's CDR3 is CASSWDSVIYGYTF. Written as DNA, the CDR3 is TGTGCCAGCAGCTGGGACAGTGTCATCTACGGCTACACCTTC.

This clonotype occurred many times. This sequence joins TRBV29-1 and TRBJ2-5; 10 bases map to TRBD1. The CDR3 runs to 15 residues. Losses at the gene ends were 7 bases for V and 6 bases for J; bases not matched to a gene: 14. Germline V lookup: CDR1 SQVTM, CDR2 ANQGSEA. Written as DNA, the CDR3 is TGCAGCGCCCGATGGGGACTTGACAGGGGGCAGACCCAGTACTTC. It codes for CSARWGLDRGQTQYF.

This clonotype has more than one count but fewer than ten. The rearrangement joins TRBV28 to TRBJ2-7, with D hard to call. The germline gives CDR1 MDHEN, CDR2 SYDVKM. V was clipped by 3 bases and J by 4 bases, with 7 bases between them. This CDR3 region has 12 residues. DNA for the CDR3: TGTGCCAGCAGTTTGCCCCGGTACGAGCAGTACTTC. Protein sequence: CASSLPRYEQYF.

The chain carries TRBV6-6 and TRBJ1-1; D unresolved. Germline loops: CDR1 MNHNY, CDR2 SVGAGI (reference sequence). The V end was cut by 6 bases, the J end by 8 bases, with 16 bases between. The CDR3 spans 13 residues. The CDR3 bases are TGTGCCAGCAGGTCCGGACTGAGCTTCGAAGCTTTCTTT. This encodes CASRSGLSFEAFF.

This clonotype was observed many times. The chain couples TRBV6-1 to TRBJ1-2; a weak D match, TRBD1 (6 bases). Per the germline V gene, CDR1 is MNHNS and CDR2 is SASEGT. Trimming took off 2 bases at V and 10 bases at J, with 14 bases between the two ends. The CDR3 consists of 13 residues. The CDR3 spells CASSETGTRSYTF. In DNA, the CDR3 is TGTGCCAGCAGTGAAACAGGGACACGGTCCTACACCTTC.

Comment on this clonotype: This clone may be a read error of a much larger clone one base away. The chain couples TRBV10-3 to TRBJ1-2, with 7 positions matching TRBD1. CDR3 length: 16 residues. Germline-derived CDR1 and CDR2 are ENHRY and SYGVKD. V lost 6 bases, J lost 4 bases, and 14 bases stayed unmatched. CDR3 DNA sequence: TGTGCCATCAGAAAAACCGGGGCAGGGGGGATCTATGGCTACACCTTC. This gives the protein CAIRKTGAGGIYGYTF.

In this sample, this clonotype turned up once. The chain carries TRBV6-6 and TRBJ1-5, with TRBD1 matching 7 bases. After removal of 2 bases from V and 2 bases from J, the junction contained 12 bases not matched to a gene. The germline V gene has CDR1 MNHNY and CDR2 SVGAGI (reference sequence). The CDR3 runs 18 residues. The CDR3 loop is CASSYPPRDRAGNQPQHF. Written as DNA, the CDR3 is TGTGCCAGCAGTTACCCTCCCCGCGACAGGGCTGGCAATCAGCCCCAGCATTTT.

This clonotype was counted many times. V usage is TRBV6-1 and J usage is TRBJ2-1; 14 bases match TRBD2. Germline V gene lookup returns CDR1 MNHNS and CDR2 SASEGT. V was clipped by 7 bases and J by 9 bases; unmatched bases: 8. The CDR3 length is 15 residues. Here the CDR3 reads CASTMGLAGDGEQFF. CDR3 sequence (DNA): TGTGCCAGCACCATGGGACTAGCGGGAGACGGTGAGCAGTTCTTC.

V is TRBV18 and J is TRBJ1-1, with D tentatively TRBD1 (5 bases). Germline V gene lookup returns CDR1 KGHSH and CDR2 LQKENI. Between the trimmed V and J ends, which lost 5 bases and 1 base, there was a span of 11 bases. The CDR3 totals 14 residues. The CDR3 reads CASSTVGGNTEAFF. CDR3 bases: TGTGCCAGCTCAACGGTCGGGGGGAACACTGAAGCTTTCTTT.

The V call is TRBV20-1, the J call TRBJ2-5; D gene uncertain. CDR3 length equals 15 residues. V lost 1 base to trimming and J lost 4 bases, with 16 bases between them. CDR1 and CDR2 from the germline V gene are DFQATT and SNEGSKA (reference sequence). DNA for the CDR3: TGCAGTGCTAGAGCCCCACCCAACGACGGAGAGACCCAGTACTTC. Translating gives CSARAPPNDGETQYF.

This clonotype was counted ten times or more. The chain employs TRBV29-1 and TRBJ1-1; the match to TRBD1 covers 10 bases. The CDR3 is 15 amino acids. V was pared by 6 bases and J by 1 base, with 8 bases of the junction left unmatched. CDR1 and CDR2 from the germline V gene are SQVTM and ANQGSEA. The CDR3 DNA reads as TGCAGCGTGGCCGGGACAGGGGTGGGGAACACTGAAGCTTTCTTT. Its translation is CSVAGTGVGNTEAFF.

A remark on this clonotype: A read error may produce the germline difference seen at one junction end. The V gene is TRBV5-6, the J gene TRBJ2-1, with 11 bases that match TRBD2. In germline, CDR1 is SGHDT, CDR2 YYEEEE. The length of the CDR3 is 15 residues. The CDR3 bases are TGTGCCAGCAGCTTCGGGACTAGCGGTTCCAATGGGCAGTTCTTC. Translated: CASSFGTSGSNGQFF.

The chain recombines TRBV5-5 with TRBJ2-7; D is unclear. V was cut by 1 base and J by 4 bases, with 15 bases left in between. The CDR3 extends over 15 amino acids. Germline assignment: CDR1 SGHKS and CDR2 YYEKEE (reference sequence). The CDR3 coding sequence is TGTGCCAGCAGCTTGTCGGCCAGCAGCTCATACGAGCAGTACTTC. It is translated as CASSLSASSSYEQYF.

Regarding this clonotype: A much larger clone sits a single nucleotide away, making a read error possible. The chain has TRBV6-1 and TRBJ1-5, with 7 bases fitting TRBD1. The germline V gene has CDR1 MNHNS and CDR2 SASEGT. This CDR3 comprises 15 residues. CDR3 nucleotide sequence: TGTGCCAGCAGTCAGGGCAGGGGGGGTAATCAGCCCCAGCTTTTT. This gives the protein CASSQGRGGNQPQLF.

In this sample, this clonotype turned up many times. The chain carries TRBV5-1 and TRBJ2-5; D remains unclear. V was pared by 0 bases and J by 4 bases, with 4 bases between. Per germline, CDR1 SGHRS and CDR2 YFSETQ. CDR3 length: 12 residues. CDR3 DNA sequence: TGCGCCAGCAGCTTGGCCGGAGAGACCCAGTACTTC. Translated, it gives CASSLAGETQYF.